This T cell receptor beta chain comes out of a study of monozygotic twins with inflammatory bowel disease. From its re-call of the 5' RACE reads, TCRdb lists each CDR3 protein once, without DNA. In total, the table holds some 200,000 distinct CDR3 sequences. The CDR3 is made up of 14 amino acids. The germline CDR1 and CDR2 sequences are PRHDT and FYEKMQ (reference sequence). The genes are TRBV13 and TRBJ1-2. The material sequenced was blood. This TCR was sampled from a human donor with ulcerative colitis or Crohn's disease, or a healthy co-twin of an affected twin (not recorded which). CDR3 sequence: CASSSGGFGRGYTF.